This T cell receptor (beta chain) was sequenced in a study of T-cell reconstitution after alpha-beta-depleted transplantation in children. Unique molecular identifiers were built into the TCRbeta library. A single record per CDR3 protein comes from TCRdb applying MiXCR to the PCR reads. The sample shows about 200,000 distinct CDR3 sequences, roughly 6.6% of them seen only once. Study-level points and caveats: At day 60, the high TCRbeta diversity found in some patients originated from recipient T cells and thymic progenitors that had survived. Once a year had passed after transplant, T-cell counts and diversity came mostly from newly produced T cells. The study reportedly traced alpha-beta T cells about two months after transplant to several hundred expanded graft clones.

The junction had 7 bases not matched to a gene; V was cut back by 0 bases and J by 6 bases. The germline CDR1 and CDR2 sequences are MNHEY and SVGAGI. This CDR3 region has 16 residues. This clonotype came up a few times. The antigen remains unidentified. Sequencing used PBMCs, obtained before TCRalphabeta/CD19-depleted stem cell transplant. The genes are TRBV6-5 and TRBJ2-1; 8 nucleotides match TRBD2. The receptor comes from a boy aged 2 to 10 with acute lymphoblastic leukemia, due to receive a stem cell transplant. CDR3 DNA sequence: TGTGCCAGCAGTTACTCTATTCAGCGGGAGTTCAATGAGCAGTTCTTC. Translated, it gives CASSYSIQREFNEQFF.